A single sample is the source of the 29 T cell receptor beta chains below, sequenced in a study of blood T cell repertoires in COVID-19. TCRdb's table, derived via immunoSEQ multiplex PCR, lists solely in-frame clones and lacks some. The table has about 380,000 clones, 81% seen once. Sequencing was carried out using peripheral blood. The receptors derive from a human donor with acute or convalescent COVID-19. The donor label of this sample is uncertain.

The V call is TRBV7-9, the J call TRBJ2-1; TRBD2 matches 8 bases. V was pared by 5 bases and J by 0 bases, with 3 bases of the junction left unmatched. CDR1 is SEHNR and CDR2 is FQNEAQ in the germline V gene (reference sequence). The CDR3 has 15 residues. This CDR3 reads CASSAGTSSYNEQFF. The CDR3 DNA sequence: TGTGCCAGCAGCGCCGGGACTAGCTCCTACAATGAGCAGTTCTTC. Drawing the rest from reference TRBV7-9 and TRBJ2-1, the complete variable domain is DTGVSQNPRHKITKRGQNVTFRCDPISEHNRLYWYRQTLGQGPEFLTYFQNEAQLEKSRLLSDRFSAERPKGSFSTLEIQRTEQGDSAMYLCASSAGTSSYNEQFFGPGTRLTVL.

The chain links TRBV2 to TRBJ2-3; 8 bases are a match to TRBD2. The germline gives CDR1 SNHLY, CDR2 FYNNEI. This CDR3 has 14 amino acids. The J segment lost 4 bases and the V segment lost 4 bases, leaving 4 bases of the junction unmatched. CDR3 sequence (DNA): TGTGCCAGCAGTGTAAGCGGGGGCTCAGATACGCAGTATTTT. Its translation: CASSVSGGSDTQYF. Looking up the rest from reference TRBV2 and TRBJ2-3 gives the full variable domain: EPEVTQTPSHQVTQMGQEVILRCVPISNHLYFYWYRQILGQKVEFLVSFYNNEISEKSEIFDDQFSVERPDGSNFTLKIRSTKLEDSAMYFCASSVSGGSDTQYFGPGTRLTVL.

This clone has a single count. The chain couples TRBV19 to TRBJ2-2; D is possibly TRBD2 (5 bases). V dropped 7 bases and J dropped 1 base, with 10 bases sitting between them. The germline V gene encodes CDR1 LNHDA and CDR2 SQIVND (reference sequence). The CDR3 covers 14 residues. Written as DNA, the CDR3 is TGTGCCAGTATATCACGGGGGAACACCGGGGAGCTGTTTTTT. Translating gives CASISRGNTGELFF.

V usage is TRBV19 and J usage is TRBJ1-1, with D uncertain. Germline V lookup: CDR1 LNHDA, CDR2 SQIVND (reference sequence). V shed 2 bases and J shed 1 base, with 11 bases lying between them. The CDR3 is 15 amino acids. The CDR3 DNA sequence: TGTGCCAGTAGTATAAACAGAATATCGAACACTGAAGCTTTCTTT. Translation: CASSINRISNTEAFF.

The rearrangement uses TRBV5-4 and TRBJ2-7, with TRBD2 as a possible D gene (6 bases). The V and J ends lost 4 bases and 1 base respectively, with 18 bases between them. This CDR3 region has 16 residues. Germline-derived CDR1 and CDR2 are SGHNT and YYREEE (reference sequence). The CDR3 spells CASSKERAWPSYEQYF. CDR3 bases: TGTGCCAGCAGCAAAGAGCGGGCTTGGCCGTCCTACGAGCAGTACTTC.

This clone was counted a single time. The chain carries TRBV19 and TRBJ2-2, with no clear D. The CDR3 runs 13 residues. Trimming removed 4 bases from V and 1 base from J, with 4 bases in between. Germline CDR1 LNHDA, CDR2 SQIVND (reference sequence). The CDR3 loop reads CASSNGNTGELFF. The DNA for the CDR3 is TGTGCCAGTAGTAACGGGAACACCGGGGAGCTGTTTTTT.

V gene TRBV20-1 combines with J gene TRBJ2-7, with unresolved D. Trimming stripped 4 bases from V and 6 bases from J, with 10 bases between. Germline CDR1 is DFQATT and CDR2 is SNEGSKA (reference sequence). CDR3 length: 11 amino acids. Here the CDR3 reads CSATTHTEQYF. The CDR3 bases are TGCAGTGCTACGACACATACCGAGCAGTACTTC.

The V and J genes are TRBV25-1 and TRBJ1-5; TRBD1 might be the D (5 bases). Trimming pared 2 bases from V and 1 base from J, leaving 15 bases between. Germline assignment: CDR1 MGHDK and CDR2 SYGVNS. The CDR3 runs 17 residues. The CDR3 loop is CASSEGGLRTSNQPQHF. The CDR3 nucleotides read TGTGCCAGCAGTGAAGGCGGCTTACGGACAAGCAATCAGCCCCAGCATTTT.

This chain connects TRBV7-2 to TRBJ2-1, with 10 positions matching TRBD2. The CDR3 totals 16 residues. Losses at the gene ends were 3 bases for V and 4 bases for J; bases not matched to a gene: 6. CDR1 SGHTA and CDR2 FQGNSA come from the germline V gene. CDR3 sequence: CASSLSGTSDYNEQFF. CDR3 sequence (DNA): TGTGCCAGCAGCTTGTCTGGGACTAGCGATTACAATGAGCAGTTCTTC.

The rearrangement joins TRBV2 to TRBJ1-3, with 10 bases that match TRBD1. This CDR3 has 14 amino acids. The junction had 3 bases not matched to a gene; V was cut back by 6 bases and J by 4 bases. Germline assignment: CDR1 SNHLY and CDR2 FYNNEI. For the CDR3, the DNA is TGTGCCAGCAGACCGACAGGGGGCGGAAACACCATATATTTT. Residues: CASRPTGGGNTIYF. The full variable domain, rest sourced from reference TRBV2 and TRBJ1-3, is EPEVTQTPSHQVTQMGQEVILRCVPISNHLYFYWYRQILGQKVEFLVSFYNNEISEKSEIFDDQFSVERPDGSNFTLKIRSTKLEDSAMYFCASRPTGGGNTIYFGEGSWLTVV.

The J gene is TRBJ1-2, the V gene TRBV29-1; D may be TRBD1 (6 bases). Per germline, CDR1 SQVTM and CDR2 ANQGSEA. Trimming shortened V by 7 bases and J by 8 bases, and 20 bases separated the two germline ends. The CDR3 loop spans 13 amino acids. The CDR3, as DNA: TGCAGCGCGGAGGGGGTGGGTCAGGCCGGCTACACCTTC. Protein sequence: CSAEGVGQAGYTF.

V and J are TRBV27 and TRBJ2-6; 7 bases map to TRBD2. Trimming at V came to 3 bases and at J to 4 bases, leaving 9 bases not matched to a gene. The germline V gene encodes CDR1 MNHEY and CDR2 SMNVEV (reference sequence). This CDR3 spans 17 amino acids. CDR3 loop: CASSFRAGRAGANVLTF. The CDR3 nucleotides read TGTGCCAGCAGTTTCAGGGCAGGGAGGGCCGGGGCCAACGTCCTGACTTTC.

The chain uses TRBV7-2 and TRBJ2-1; tentatively, D is TRBD2 (7 bases). With 5 bases removed from V and 3 bases from J, the gap between germline ends came to 26 bases. The germline CDR1 and CDR2 sequences are SGHTA and FQGNSA. The CDR3 is made up of 19 amino acids. In DNA, the CDR3 is TGTGCCAGCAGCGGCTTTAGTCGGGGGGCCGTAATTGACTACAATGAGCAGTTCTTC. Translating gives CASSGFSRGAVIDYNEQFF.

This sequence joins TRBV3-1 (or the pseudogene TRBV3-2) and TRBJ1-1; D uncertain. V gave up 4 bases and J gave up 1 base, with 19 bases separating them. CDR3 length: 17 amino acids. Germline V lookup: CDR1 LGHDT, CDR2 YNNKEL (reference sequence). The CDR3 DNA reads as TGTGCCAGCAGCCGCCAAGGGAGGGCTATGAGGAACACTGAAGCTTTCTTT. Amino acids: CASSRQGRAMRNTEAFF.

This clone was counted only a few times. The chain joins TRBV15 to TRBJ1-2; 8 bases are shared with TRBD1. The CDR3 covers 15 residues. Trimming took 1 base from V and 7 from J; bases not matched to a gene: 8. Germline V gives CDR1 LNHNV, CDR2 YYDKDF (reference sequence). This CDR3 is CATSRGDRPGGGYTF. For the CDR3, the DNA is TGTGCCACCAGCAGAGGGGACAGGCCGGGGGGTGGCTACACCTTC.

In its sample, this clone was seen once. This chain connects TRBV5-6 to TRBJ1-2, with 7 bases matching TRBD1. The V gene end was trimmed by 3 bases and the J gene end by 8 bases; junction bases not matched to a gene: 10. CDR3 size: 14 residues. CDR1 and CDR2 from the germline V gene are SGHDT and YYEEEE. The CDR3 sequence: CASSSGPDRAGYTF. In nucleotides, the CDR3 is TGTGCCAGCAGCTCAGGACCTGACAGGGCCGGCTACACCTTC.

The V call is TRBV30, the J call TRBJ2-3; the D gene is possibly TRBD1 (5 bases). Trimming stripped 0 bases from V and 3 bases from J, with 22 bases between. Per germline, CDR1 GTSNPN and CDR2 SVGIG (reference sequence). The CDR3 runs 18 residues. CDR3 DNA sequence: TGTGCCTGGAGTGTCGCCTTTTGGGGCGGCTGGAATACAGATACGCAGTATTTT. The encoded protein is CAWSVAFWGGWNTDTQYF.

The chain recombines TRBV5-5 with TRBJ1-2; no reliable D call. Germline V gene data show CDR1 as SGHKS and CDR2 as YYEKEE (reference sequence). V lost 2 bases and J lost 0, with 11 bases in between. CDR3 length: 15 residues. For the CDR3, the DNA is TGTGCCAGCAGCTTTGCATTGAGGGCTAACTATGGCTACACCTTC. Translated, it gives CASSFALRANYGYTF.

The rearrangement links TRBV5-4 to TRBJ1-1; the match to TRBD1 covers 9 bases. Germline CDR1 is SGHNT and CDR2 is YYREEE (reference sequence). Trimming took 4 bases from V and 0 from J; bases not matched to a gene: 7. This CDR3 is built from 16 residues. The CDR3 DNA sequence: TGTGCCAGCAGCCCGATGACAGGGGGTATGAACACTGAAGCTTTCTTT. It codes for CASSPMTGGMNTEAFF.

CDR3 sequence reads: CASSYSQGEAFF. The CDR3 DNA follows: TGTGCCAGCAGTTACTCGCAGGGAGAAGCTTTCTTT. The chain joins TRBV6-5 to TRBJ1-1; maybe TRBD1 (5 bases). Germline CDR1 and CDR2: MNHEY and SVGAGI. There are 12 residues in the CDR3. Trimming pared 0 bases from V and 8 bases from J, leaving 7 bases between.

The J gene is TRBJ2-7, the V gene TRBV11-2, with D maybe TRBD2 (5 bases). Germline V gives CDR1 SGHAT, CDR2 FQNNGV. V was shortened by 5 bases and J by 2 bases, with 13 bases between the two germline ends. The CDR3 consists of 14 residues. This chain's CDR3 is CASSRRTGPYEQYF. In nucleotides, the CDR3 is TGTGCCAGCAGCCGCAGGACTGGGCCCTACGAGCAGTACTTC. The full variable domain, with the rest looked up from reference TRBV11-2 and TRBJ2-7, is EAGVAQSPRYKIIEKRQSVAFWCNPISGHATLYWYQQILGQGPKLLIQFQNNGVVDDSQLPKDRFSAERLKGVDSTLKIQPAKLEDSAVYLCASSRRTGPYEQYFGPGTRLTVT.

This clone has just a few counts. The chain joins TRBV12-3 or TRBV12-4 to TRBJ1-5; perhaps TRBD1 as D (5 bases). This CDR3 region has 13 residues. V gave up 5 bases and J gave up 6 bases, with 11 bases separating them. Here the CDR3 DNA reads TGTGCCAGCAGTCGCAGGGCTCCTCAGCCCCAGCATTTT. Translation gives CASSRRAPQPQHF.

This clone has just one count. The rearrangement uses TRBV5-1 and TRBJ2-1, with 13 bases fitting TRBD2. The germline V gene has CDR1 SGHRS and CDR2 YFSETQ. Unmatched junction bases numbered 5, after V lost 4 bases and J lost 7 bases. CDR3 length: 15 residues. CDR3 coding DNA: TGCGCCAGCAGCGGCGGACTAGCGGGAGAGAATGAGCAGTTCTTC. As protein: CASSGGLAGENEQFF. Drawing the rest from reference TRBV5-1 and TRBJ2-1, the complete variable domain is KAGVTQTPRYLIKTRGQQVTLSCSPISGHRSVSWYQQTPGQGLQFLFEYFSETQRNKGNFPGRFSGRQFSNSRSEMNVSTLELGDSALYLCASSGGLAGENEQFFGPGTRLTVL.

The chain combines TRBV19 with TRBJ2-7; maybe TRBD2 (5 bases). Germline CDR1 and CDR2: LNHDA and SQIVND (reference sequence). Trimming cost V 5 bases and J 2 bases, with 10 bases left between them. The CDR3 length is 13 residues. This CDR3 is CASSQDGTYEQYF. As DNA, the CDR3 is TGTGCCAGTAGTCAGGACGGGACCTACGAGCAGTACTTC.

The chain links TRBV19 to TRBJ1-5; no firm D call. This CDR3 comprises 13 residues. V lost 6 bases and J 4 bases, leaving 10 bases between the germline ends. Germline CDR1 is LNHDA and CDR2 is SQIVND (reference sequence). CDR3 nucleotides: TGTGCCAGTAGGCTAAACAGAAATCAGCCCCAGCATTTT. As protein: CASRLNRNQPQHF. Using reference TRBV19 and TRBJ1-5 for the parts outside the CDR3, the full variable domain is DGGITQSPKYLFRKEGQNVTLSCEQNLNHDAMYWYRQDPGQGLRLIYYSQIVNDFQKGDIAEGYSVSREKKESFPLTVTSAQKNPTAFYLCASRLNRNQPQHFGDGTRLSIL.

The V gene is TRBV2, the J gene TRBJ2-7, with TRBD2 matching 10 bases. Germline lookup yields CDR1 SNHLY and CDR2 FYNNEI. The CDR3 runs to 14 residues. With V trimmed by 4 bases and J by 3 bases, 3 bases remained unmatched. The CDR3 bases are TGTGCCAGCAGTGTGCTAGCGGGAGTCTACGAGCAGTACTTC. Its translation is CASSVLAGVYEQYF.

The gene calls are TRBV7-8 and TRBJ2-1, with 9 bases lining up with TRBD2. Losses at the gene ends were 4 bases for V and 8 bases for J; bases not matched to a gene: 9. CDR1 SGHVS and CDR2 FQNEAQ come from the germline V gene. The CDR3 has 15 amino acids. The CDR3 region has the DNA TGTGCCAGCAGCTGGCGGGAGGGCTCTACGGATGAGCAGTTCTTC. Translated, it gives CASSWREGSTDEQFF.

The chain uses TRBV30 and TRBJ1-2; no reliable D call. CDR1 and CDR2 (germline): GTSNPN, SVGIG (reference sequence). Trimming took 5 bases from V and 4 from J, leaving 20 bases between them. The CDR3 is 15 amino acids. The CDR3 DNA reads as TGTGCCTGGTGCCCCCCCACCGGGGAATCCTATGGCTACACCTTC. Protein sequence: CAWCPPTGESYGYTF.

V usage is TRBV3-1 (or the pseudogene TRBV3-2) and J usage is TRBJ2-5; D possibly corresponds to TRBD2 (5 bases). The CDR3 extends over 13 amino acids. The germline V gene has CDR1 LGHDT and CDR2 YNNKEL (reference sequence). V was shortened by 11 bases and J by 0 bases, with 13 bases between the two germline ends. CDR3 in amino acids: CACQTGNQETQYF. For the CDR3, the DNA is TGTGCCTGTCAGACCGGGAACCAAGAGACCCAGTACTTC.